This T cell receptor (beta chain) is drawn from a study of shared clonotypes between healthy human individuals. The study's findings and limits: Naive CD4 clonotype sharing across a few donors was about 5%.

Deep-level assay runs were performed. As handled by the study authors: Without quality scores, immunoSEQ junctional reads could not be filtered like full-length reads. Clones were sequenced by immunoSEQ multiplex PCR, and TCRdb holds only the in-frame ones, with some missing. V, J and clone size are taken as reported in that table, and D and trimming were inferred from the DNA itself. The sample shows 2 million to 2.5 million clones, roughly 93% of them seen only once. The CDR3 has 12 amino acids. The V gene's germline CDR1 is MNHEY and CDR2 SMNVEV (reference sequence). Losses at the gene ends were 6 bases for V and 8 bases for J; bases not matched to a gene: 6. With regard to this clone: Its antigen remains unidentified.

Naive CD4+ cells were CD45RA-selected; the remaining cells were memory. This clonotype originated in a man younger than 30 in good health. Some clones in this sample may be carry-over from other donors' samples. This chain uses TRBV27 with TRBJ2-7; 8 positions agree with TRBD1. The specimen was naive CD4+ T cells from PBMCs. Stated subset: CD45RA+ positively selected. The CDR3 loop reads CASSPRQGKQYF. The CDR3 DNA follows: TGTGCCAGCAGCCCCAGACAGGGGAAGCAGTACTTC.